A single TCR beta chain is shown here with its context. In the authors' methods: The assay estimated nucleated cells by amplifying reference gene primers. TCRdb's table, derived via immunoSEQ multiplex PCR, lists solely in-frame clones and lacks some. The DNA was the basis for D and trimming; V, J and clone size are from that table. The table has about 35,000 clones, roughly 88% seen once. These data belong to a study of blood T cell repertoires in COVID-19. Looking at the study overall: COVID-19 samples, acute and convalescent, were from the United States, Italy and Spain. In each case, the material was cDNA or gDNA derived from T cells, B-cell-depleted T cells, or PBMCs.

This CDR3 region has 15 residues. Per the germline V gene, CDR1 is SGHRS and CDR2 is YFSETQ. V lost 3 bases to trimming and J lost 2 bases, with 15 bases between them. The TCR sequence derives from a woman aged 70-85 years with active COVID-19. Source material: peripheral blood. The chain joins TRBV5-1 to TRBJ2-7; tentative D call: TRBD2 (5 bases). The CDR3 bases are TGCGCCAGCAGCTCCTCTTCGCTCGGGGCCTACGAGCAGTACTTC. As protein: CASSSSSLGAYEQYF.